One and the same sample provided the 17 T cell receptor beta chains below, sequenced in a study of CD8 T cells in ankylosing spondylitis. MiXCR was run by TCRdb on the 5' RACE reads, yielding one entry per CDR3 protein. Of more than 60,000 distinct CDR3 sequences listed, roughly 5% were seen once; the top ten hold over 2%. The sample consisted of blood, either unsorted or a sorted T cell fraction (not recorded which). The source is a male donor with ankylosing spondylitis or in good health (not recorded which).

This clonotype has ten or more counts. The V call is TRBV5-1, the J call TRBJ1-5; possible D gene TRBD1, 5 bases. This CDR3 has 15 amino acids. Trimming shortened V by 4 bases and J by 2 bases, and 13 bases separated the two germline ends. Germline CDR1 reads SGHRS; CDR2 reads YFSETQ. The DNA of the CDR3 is TGCGCCAGCAGCCCGGGACCTGAGGGCAATCAGCCCCAGCATTTT. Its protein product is CASSPGPEGNQPQHF.

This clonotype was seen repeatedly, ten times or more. The CDR3, as DNA: TGCAGCGTTCCTCCGGGGGGGCAAGAGACCCAGTACTTC. Protein sequence: CSVPPGGQETQYF. The rearrangement joins TRBV29-1 to TRBJ2-5; 8 bases match TRBD2. The CDR3 length is 13 residues. Germline V gene lookup returns CDR1 SQVTM and CDR2 ANQGSEA. V lost 5 bases, J lost 2 bases, and 4 bases stayed unmatched.

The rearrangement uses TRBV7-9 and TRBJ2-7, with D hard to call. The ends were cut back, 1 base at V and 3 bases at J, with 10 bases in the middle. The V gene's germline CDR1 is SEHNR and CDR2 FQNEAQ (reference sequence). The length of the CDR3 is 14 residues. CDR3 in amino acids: CASSLGNPGYEQYF. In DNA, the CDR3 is TGTGCCAGCAGCTTAGGGAACCCAGGCTACGAGCAGTACTTC.

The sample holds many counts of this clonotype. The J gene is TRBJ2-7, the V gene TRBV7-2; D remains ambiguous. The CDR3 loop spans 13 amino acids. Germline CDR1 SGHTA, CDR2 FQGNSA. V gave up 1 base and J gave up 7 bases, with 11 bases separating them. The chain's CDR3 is CASSLDHGLEQYF. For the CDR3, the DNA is TGTGCCAGCAGCTTAGATCATGGTTTGGAGCAGTACTTC.

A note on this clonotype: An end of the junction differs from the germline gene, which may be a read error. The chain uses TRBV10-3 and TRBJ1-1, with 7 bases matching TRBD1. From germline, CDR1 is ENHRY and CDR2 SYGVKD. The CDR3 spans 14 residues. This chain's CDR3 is CTISEDRINTKAFF. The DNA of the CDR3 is TGTACCATCAGTGAGGACAGGATTAACACTAAAGCTTTCTTT.

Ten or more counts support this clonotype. CDR3 protein: CSAPDGSSYEQYF. CDR3 bases: TGCAGTGCTCCAGACGGCAGCTCCTACGAGCAGTACTTC. This chain joins TRBV20-1 and TRBJ2-7, with D uncertain. Germline CDR1 reads DFQATT; CDR2 reads SNEGSKA (reference sequence). The CDR3 totals 13 residues. Trimming stripped 5 bases from V and 0 bases from J, with 11 bases between.

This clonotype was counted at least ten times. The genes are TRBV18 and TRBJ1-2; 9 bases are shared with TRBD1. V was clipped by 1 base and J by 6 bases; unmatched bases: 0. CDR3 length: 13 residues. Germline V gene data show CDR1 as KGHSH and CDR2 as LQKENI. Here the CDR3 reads CASSPRQGDGYTF. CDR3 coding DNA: TGTGCCAGCTCACCACGACAGGGGGATGGCTACACCTTC. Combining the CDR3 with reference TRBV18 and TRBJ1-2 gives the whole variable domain NAGVMQNPRHLVRRRGQEARLRCSPMKGHSHVYWYRQLPEEGLKFMVYLQKENIIDESGMPKERFSAEFPKEGPSILRIQQVVRGDSAAYFCASSPRQGDGYTFGSGTRLTVV.

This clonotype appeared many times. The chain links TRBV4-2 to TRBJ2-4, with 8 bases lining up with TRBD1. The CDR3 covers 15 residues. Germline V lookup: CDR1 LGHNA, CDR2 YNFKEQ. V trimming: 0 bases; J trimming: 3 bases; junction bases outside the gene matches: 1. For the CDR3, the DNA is TGTGCCAGCAGCCAAGAAACAGGGGGCAAAAACATTCAGTACTTC. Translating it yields CASSQETGGKNIQYF.

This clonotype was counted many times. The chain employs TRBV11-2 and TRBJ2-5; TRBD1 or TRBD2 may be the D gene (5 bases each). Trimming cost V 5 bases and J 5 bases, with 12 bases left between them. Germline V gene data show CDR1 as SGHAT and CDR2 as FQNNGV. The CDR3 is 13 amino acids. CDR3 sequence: CASSNSEGETQYF. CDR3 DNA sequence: TGTGCCAGCAGCAATAGTGAGGGGGAGACCCAGTACTTC.

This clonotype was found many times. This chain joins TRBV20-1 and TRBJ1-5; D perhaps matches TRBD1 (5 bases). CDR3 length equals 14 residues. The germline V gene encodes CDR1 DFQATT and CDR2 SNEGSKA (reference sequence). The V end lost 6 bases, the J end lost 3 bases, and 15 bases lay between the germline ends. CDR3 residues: CSAAGTDYNQPQHF. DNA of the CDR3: TGCAGTGCCGCCGGGACGGATTACAATCAGCCCCAGCATTTT.

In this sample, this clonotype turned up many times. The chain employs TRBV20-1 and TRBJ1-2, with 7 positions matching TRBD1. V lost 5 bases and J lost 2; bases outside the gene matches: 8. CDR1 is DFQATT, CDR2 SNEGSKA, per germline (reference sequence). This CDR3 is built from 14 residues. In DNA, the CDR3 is TGCAGTGCTCCCGCGACAGGGAGAAACTATGGCTACACCTTC. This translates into CSAPATGRNYGYTF.

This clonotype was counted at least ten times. CDR3 nucleotides: TGTGCCAGCAGTGCACAGGGGGCACAATCACCCCTCCACTTT. This encodes CASSAQGAQSPLHF. The rearrangement links TRBV12-3 or TRBV12-4 to TRBJ1-6; 9 bases are a match to TRBD1. This CDR3 region has 14 residues. Trimming took 5 bases from V and 10 from J; bases not matched to a gene: 6.

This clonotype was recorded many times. The CDR3 spells CASSFRDREDNEQFF. CDR3 sequence (DNA): TGTGCCAGCAGCTTCCGGGACAGGGAGGACAATGAGCAGTTCTTC. The chain uses TRBV5-6 and TRBJ2-1; 9 bases agree with TRBD1. J lost 5 bases, V lost 2 bases, and 5 bases had no gene match. Germline CDR1 reads SGHDT; CDR2 reads YYEEEE. The CDR3 consists of 15 residues.

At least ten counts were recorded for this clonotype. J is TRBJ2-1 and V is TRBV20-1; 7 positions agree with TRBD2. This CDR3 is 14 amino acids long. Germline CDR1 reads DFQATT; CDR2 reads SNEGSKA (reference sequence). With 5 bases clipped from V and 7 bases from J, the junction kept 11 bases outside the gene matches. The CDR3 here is CSASPGGVRNEQFF. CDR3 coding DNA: TGCAGTGCTTCTCCGGGGGGTGTTAGGAATGAGCAGTTCTTC.

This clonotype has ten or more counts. The CDR3 here is CASSLTVYEQYF. As DNA, the CDR3 is TGTGCCAGCAGCCTGACAGTCTACGAGCAGTACTTC. V usage is TRBV7-8 and J usage is TRBJ2-7; perhaps TRBD1 as D (5 bases). V lost 5 bases and J 3 bases, leaving 8 bases between the germline ends. Germline CDR1 is SGHVS and CDR2 is FQNEAQ. This CDR3 is 12 amino acids long.

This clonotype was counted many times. CDR3 bases: TGCGCCAGCACCCTACAGGGAAACTATGGCTACACCTTC. It is translated as CASTLQGNYGYTF. The V and J genes are TRBV5-1 and TRBJ1-2; perhaps TRBD1 as D (6 bases). The CDR3 sequence is 13 residues long. V lost 6 bases and J lost 2, with 11 bases in between. In germline, CDR1 is SGHRS, CDR2 YFSETQ.

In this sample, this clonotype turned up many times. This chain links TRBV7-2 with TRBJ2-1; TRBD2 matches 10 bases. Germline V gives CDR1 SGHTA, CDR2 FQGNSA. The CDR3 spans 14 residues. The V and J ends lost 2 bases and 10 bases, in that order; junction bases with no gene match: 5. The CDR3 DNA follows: TGTGCCAGCAGCTTACTAGCGGGGGCCTCGGAGCAGTTCTTC. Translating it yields CASSLLAGASEQFF.